This T cell receptor (beta chain) was obtained from a study of T cell responses to AZD1222 COVID-19 vaccine. Study results and caveats: Clonal diversity may have been underestimated in mostly white British donors. Spike-spanning, vaccine-associated CD4 TCRs were dominant at 160-218 and 743-854. Baseline serology detected seropositivity in only six AZD1222 recipients.

Libraries were prepared by immunoSEQ multiplex PCR; TCRdb keeps only in-frame clonotypes and omits some of them. In the table there are 100,000 to 120,000 clones, 94% of which are singletons. Remarks on this clone: Its target is not known.

The sequencing used peripheral blood, collected 28 days after the second AZD1222 dose. The TCR comes from an adult who received the AZD1222 COVID-19 vaccine.

CDR3 sequence reads: CATGPNQPQHF. CDR3 in DNA: TGTGCCACCGGACCCAATCAGCCCCAGCATTTT. This chain links TRBV6-5 with TRBJ1-5; D is undetermined. V dropped 10 bases and J dropped 3 bases, with 7 bases sitting between them. CDR1 and CDR2 from the germline V gene are MNHEY and SVGAGI. The CDR3 has 11 amino acids.